Listed below are T cell receptor beta chains from one sample, sequenced in a study of blood T cell repertoires in COVID-19. Profiling relied on immunoSEQ multiplex PCR, and the TCRdb table lists in-frame clones only, not all of them. The sample lists roughly 55,000 clones, roughly 86% occurring once. The sequencing sample was made of peripheral blood. The receptors stem from a man aged 55 to 70 with active or convalescent COVID-19. The CDR3 runs from the conserved cysteine through the conserved F or W. D genes are given only for firm matches. Rows may omit the clone size; those that give it use once, few, many or a size class.

>once|TRBV18|TRBD1|TRBJ1-2
TGTGCCAGCTCACCGTCGAGGGGGCTTAATAACTATGGCTACACCTTC
CASSPSRGLNNYGYTF
>-|TRBV6-5|TRBD2|TRBJ2-1
TGTGCCAGCACTTACGGGGGGGGCTACAATGAGCAGTTCTTC
CASTYGGGYNEQFF
>-|TRBV7-2|TRBD2|TRBJ2-5
TGTGCCAGCAGCTCCCACGGGACGGGAGGCCAAGAGACCCAGTACTTC
CASSSHGTGGQETQYF
>-|TRBV19|TRBD1|TRBJ2-3
TGTGCCAGTAGTATAAATCAGGGGGCGCGAGGAGATACGCAGTATTTT
CASSINQGARGDTQYF
>-|TRBV6-5|TRBD1|TRBJ1-1
TGTGCCAGCAGTCAGGGGGCGGTCACTGAAGCTTTCTTT
CASSQGAVTEAFF
>-|TRBV6-5|-|TRBJ1-4
TGTGCCAGCAGTTATCCAGGGGATGAAAAACTGTTTTTT
CASSYPGDEKLFF
>-|TRBV18|-|TRBJ1-4
TGTGCCAGCTCAAGACGGGAAGACGAAAAACTGTTTTTT
CASSRREDEKLFF
>-|TRBV4-1|TRBD1|TRBJ2-1
TGCGCCAGCAGCTACGGACAGGGGGCCTACAATGAGCAGTTCTTC
CASSYGQGAYNEQFF
>-|TRBV4-1|TRBD1|TRBJ2-3
TGCGCCAGCAAAGGGACAGGGGGAGGAGGCACAGATACGCAGTATTTT
CASKGTGGGGTDTQYF
>-|TRBV14|-|TRBJ2-5
TGTGCCAGCAGCCAACTGGGGGGAGAGGTGTACGGGGAGACCCAGTACTTC
CASSQLGGEVYGETQYF
>-|TRBV18|-|TRBJ1-4
TGTGCCAGCTCACCCAACGACCCAGGGTATAATGAAAAACTGTTTTTT
CASSPNDPGYNEKLFF
>-|TRBV27|TRBD2|TRBJ2-7
TGTGCCAGCAGTTTTGAGCGGGGGGCCCTCTACGAGCAGTACTTC
CASSFERGALYEQYF
>-|TRBV10-3|-|TRBJ1-3
TGTGCCATCGGGAGGGGGAAGTTAGCTTCTGGAAACACCATATATTTT
CAIGRGKLASGNTIYF
>-|TRBV27|-|TRBJ2-2
TGTGCCAGCATCCAGTCGGGAGAAGGGACCGGGGAGCTGTTTTTT
CASIQSGEGTGELFF
>-|TRBV5-8|-|TRBJ1-4
TGTGCCAGCAGCACACCCTGGCAAATTAATGAAAAACTGTTTTTT
CASSTPWQINEKLFF
>-|TRBV5-1|TRBD1|TRBJ1-3
TGCGCCAGCAGCTTGGGACCTACAGGGGGCAGTGGAAACACCATATATTTT
CASSLGPTGGSGNTIYF
>-|TRBV6-5|TRBD1|TRBJ2-1
TGTGCCAGCCTCCAGGCTCCCCGGGACAGGGATGAGCAGTTCTTC
CASLQAPRDRDEQFF
>-|TRBV5-1|TRBD2|TRBJ2-1
TGCGCCAGCAGCCCGACCCTCGGGACTAATTTAAATGAGCAGTTCTTC
CASSPTLGTNLNEQFF
>-|TRBV7-2|TRBD1|TRBJ2-2
TGTGCCAGCAGCGCCGACAGGGCGGACACCGGGGAGCTGTTTTTT
CASSADRADTGELFF
>once|TRBV27|TRBD2|TRBJ2-1
TGTGCCAGCAGTTCCACCGGGACTAAGGAGTTCTTC
CASSSTGTKEFF
>-|TRBV4-1|TRBD2|TRBJ2-1
TGCGCCAGCAGCCCTAGCGGGAGAGGGGACAATGAGCAGTTCTTC
CASSPSGRGDNEQFF
>-|TRBV19|-|TRBJ1-5
TGTGCCAGTACCGATAGACAGTTTAGCAATCAGCCCCAGCATTTT
CASTDRQFSNQPQHF
>-|TRBV10-3|TRBD1|TRBJ2-6
TGTGCCATCAGGCCGGGACAGGGGTCGGGGGCCAACGTCCTGACTTTC
CAIRPGQGSGANVLTF
>once|TRBV9|-|TRBJ2-7
TGTGCCAGCAGCGTTGGGCACTCCTCCTACGAGCAGTACTTC
CASSVGHSSYEQYF
>-|TRBV3-1/TRBV3-2|-|TRBJ1-1
TGTGCCAGCAGCCAAGACCAGGTTTCTATGAACACTGAAGCTTTCTTT
CASSQDQVSMNTEAFF
>few|TRBV28|-|TRBJ2-2
TGTGCCAGCATGGCAGTCCCCGGGGAGCTGTTTTTT
CASMAVPGELFF
>-|TRBV5-1|TRBD2|TRBJ2-7
TGCGCCAGCAGCTTGGCGGGGACTAGCGGTGGAGCCTACGAGCAGTACTTC
CASSLAGTSGGAYEQYF
>few|TRBV13|TRBD2|TRBJ2-3
TGTGCCAGCAGCTTAGGCTTAGCGGGGGGAAGCGCAGATACGCAGTATTTT
CASSLGLAGGSADTQYF
>-|TRBV5-6|-|TRBJ1-5
TGTGCCAGCAGCTTGAGGGGGAATCAGCCCCAGCATTTT
CASSLRGNQPQHF
>once|TRBV29-1|-|TRBJ1-3
TGCAGCGTTGAAGATCAGGGCCGATCTGGAAACACCATATATTTT
CSVEDQGRSGNTIYF
>-|TRBV5-4|TRBD2|TRBJ2-7
TGTGCCAGCAGCTCTCGACTAGCGGAGTTTTACGAGCAGTACTTC
CASSSRLAEFYEQYF
>-|TRBV6-5|-|TRBJ1-1
TGTGCCAGCAGTTTGCGCGCGAACACTGAAGCTTTCTTT
CASSLRANTEAFF
>-|TRBV6-6|-|TRBJ1-4
TGTGCCAGCAGTCGACAGGCCAACAATGAAAAACTGTTTTTT
CASSRQANNEKLFF
>-|TRBV19|TRBD2|TRBJ2-3
TGTGCCAGTAGTATTGGACTAGGCATGGCGGATACGCAGTATTTT
CASSIGLGMADTQYF
>once|TRBV2|TRBD2|TRBJ2-7
TGTGCCAGCAGACCGGGGACTAGCGGCTACGAGCAGTACTTT
CASRPGTSGYEQYF
>-|TRBV6-5|-|TRBJ1-3
TGTGCCAGCAGTTACAATTGGAGGGCTACTGGAAACACCATATATTTT
CASSYNWRATGNTIYF
>few|TRBV6-5|TRBD1|TRBJ2-7
TGTGCCAGCAGGAAACGGACAGGGTCCTACGAGCAGTACTTC
CASRKRTGSYEQYF
>once|TRBV6-5|-|TRBJ1-5
TGTGCCAGCAGCCTGGACTGGTCGGGGGATCAGCCCCAGCATTTT
CASSLDWSGDQPQHF
>once|TRBV24-1|-|TRBJ1-2
TGTGCCACCAGTGAGCGGAGGGAAGATGGCTACACCTTC
CATSERREDGYTF
>-|TRBV7-2|-|TRBJ1-3
TGTGCCAGCAGCTTACGTATGACAAGCTCTGGAAACACCATATATTTT
CASSLRMTSSGNTIYF
>-|TRBV19|-|TRBJ2-7
TGTGCCAGTAGTATAAACACCTACGAGCAGTACTTC
CASSINTYEQYF
>-|TRBV5-1|TRBD2|TRBJ2-1
TGCGCCAGCAGCCCCCCTAGCGGGAGTTTTGAGCAGTTCTTC
CASSPPSGSFEQFF
>-|TRBV5-4|-|TRBJ2-2
TGTGCCAGCAGCTTGGCTTACACCGGGGAGCTGTTTTTT
CASSLAYTGELFF
>-|TRBV19|-|TRBJ1-1
TGTGCCAGTACCCCTCCTTTGTCGGGGGGCTTTATTGAAGCTTTCTTT
CASTPPLSGGFIEAFF
>once|TRBV18|TRBD2|TRBJ2-7
TGTGCCAGCTCACCACCCCCAGGACTAGCGGGACCGTACGAGCAGTACTTC
CASSPPPGLAGPYEQYF
>-|TRBV5-1|TRBD2|TRBJ2-7
TGCGCCAGCAGCCAAGGGACTAGCGGGACCTACGAGCAGTACTTC
CASSQGTSGTYEQYF
>-|TRBV5-1|-|TRBJ2-3
TGCGCCAGCAGCTTGGGACAAGGGAGAACAGATACGCAGTATTTT
CASSLGQGRTDTQYF
>-|TRBV29-1|-|TRBJ2-7
TGCAGCGCCAGGACTCAGGCCTACGAGCAGTACTTC
CSARTQAYEQYF
>-|TRBV29-1|TRBD1|TRBJ1-3
TGCAGCGCCCTGACAGGGACCTCTGGAAACACCATATATTTT
CSALTGTSGNTIYF
>-|TRBV10-1|-|TRBJ2-1
TGCGCCAGCAGTGTAAGCGTGGGAGGCCTTGACAATGAGCAGTTCTTC
CASSVSVGGLDNEQFF
>-|TRBV5-1|-|TRBJ2-7
TGCGCCAGCAGCTTGAATCCGGACACGGACTACGAGCAGTACTTC
CASSLNPDTDYEQYF
>once|TRBV5-4|TRBD1|TRBJ1-3
TGTGCCAGCAGCTCCGCCCGGGACAGGGGGTCCTTATCTGGAAACACCATATATTTT
CASSSARDRGSLSGNTIYF
>once|TRBV19|-|TRBJ2-3
TGTGCCAGTAGTACCACCGGGACTACAGATACGCAGTATTTT
CASSTTGTTDTQYF